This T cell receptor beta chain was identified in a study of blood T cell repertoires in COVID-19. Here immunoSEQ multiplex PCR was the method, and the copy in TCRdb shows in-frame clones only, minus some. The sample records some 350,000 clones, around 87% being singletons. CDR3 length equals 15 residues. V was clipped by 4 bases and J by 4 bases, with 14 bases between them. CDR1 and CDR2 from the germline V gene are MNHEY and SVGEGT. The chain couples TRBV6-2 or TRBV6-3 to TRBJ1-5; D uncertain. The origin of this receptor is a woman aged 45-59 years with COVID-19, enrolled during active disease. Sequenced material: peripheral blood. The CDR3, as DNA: TGTGCCAGCAGTTCTTTTGTGGCGGGAAATCAGCCCCAGCATTTT. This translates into CASSSFVAGNQPQHF.